This record covers a single TCR beta chain. Germline CDR1 is SGHNT and CDR2 is YENEEA. The CDR3 sequence is 15 residues long. TRB was amplified from 250 ng of peripheral blood genomic DNA per sample. Multiplex touch-down PCR amplified TRB using TRB-A and TRB-B pools in one tube. TCRdb reanalyzed the multiplex PCR reads and collapses them to one entry per CDR3 protein, without DNA. This table lists around 15,000 distinct CDR3 sequences. This entry belongs to a study of T cell clusters in autoimmune cytopenias. The sample also formed part of further work on T cell repertoires in aging, cancer and after chemotherapy. Per that paper: Six age groups, ranging from 30 or younger to 70 or older, included the donors. Healthy donor repertoires were recorded over several months to years and showed clear clonal overlap. In healthy donors, age-related TCR diversity loss mainly reflected lost richness.

Sequenced: peripheral blood. The sequence was collected from a human donor in good health. This chain connects TRBV11-3 to TRBJ2-1; TCRdb gives TRBD2 as the D gene, but with no DNA this cannot be confirmed. The chain's CDR3 is CASSLGGGRESEQYF.